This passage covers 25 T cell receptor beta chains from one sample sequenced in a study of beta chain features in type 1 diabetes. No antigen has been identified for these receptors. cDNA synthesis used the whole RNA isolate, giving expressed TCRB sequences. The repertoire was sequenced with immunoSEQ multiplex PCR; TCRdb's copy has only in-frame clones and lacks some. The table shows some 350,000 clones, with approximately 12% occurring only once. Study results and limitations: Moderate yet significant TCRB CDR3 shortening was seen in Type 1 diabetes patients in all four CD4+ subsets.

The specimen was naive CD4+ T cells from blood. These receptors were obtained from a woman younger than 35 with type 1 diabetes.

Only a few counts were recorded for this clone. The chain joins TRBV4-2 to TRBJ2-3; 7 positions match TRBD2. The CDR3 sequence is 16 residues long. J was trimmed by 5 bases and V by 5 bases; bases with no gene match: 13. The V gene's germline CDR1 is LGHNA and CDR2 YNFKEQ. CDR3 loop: CASSLGAVGRGDTQYF. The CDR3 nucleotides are TGTGCCAGCAGCTTGGGAGCGGTTGGGAGGGGAGATACGCAGTATTTT.

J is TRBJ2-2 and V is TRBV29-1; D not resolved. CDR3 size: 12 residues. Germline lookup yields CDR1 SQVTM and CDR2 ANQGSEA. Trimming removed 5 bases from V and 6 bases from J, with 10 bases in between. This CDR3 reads CSVSPTAGELFF. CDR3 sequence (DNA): TGCAGCGTTTCCCCCACTGCCGGGGAGCTGTTTTTT.

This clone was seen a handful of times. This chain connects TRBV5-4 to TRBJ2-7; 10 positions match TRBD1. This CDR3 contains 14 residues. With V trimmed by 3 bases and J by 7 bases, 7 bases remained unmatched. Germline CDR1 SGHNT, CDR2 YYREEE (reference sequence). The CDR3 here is CASSWDRGFGEQYV. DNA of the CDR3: TGTGCCAGCAGCTGGGACAGGGGCTTCGGGGAGCAGTACGTC.

The CDR3 region has the DNA TGTGCCTGGAACAACCCCGGACAGGCTAATGAAAAACTGTTTTTT. It is translated as CAWNNPGQANEKLFF. The J gene is TRBJ1-4, the V gene TRBV30; 7 nucleotides align to TRBD1. The CDR3 covers 15 residues. Germline-derived CDR1 and CDR2 are GTSNPN and SVGIG (reference sequence). J was trimmed by 3 bases and V by 4 bases; bases with no gene match: 8.

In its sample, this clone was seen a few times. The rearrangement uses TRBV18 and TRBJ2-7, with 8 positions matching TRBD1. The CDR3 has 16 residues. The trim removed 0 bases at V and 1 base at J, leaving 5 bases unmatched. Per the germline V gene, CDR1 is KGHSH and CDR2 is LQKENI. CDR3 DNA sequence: TGTGCCAGCTCACCACCCGGACAGGGAGCTTCCTACGAGCAGTACTTC. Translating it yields CASSPPGQGASYEQYF.

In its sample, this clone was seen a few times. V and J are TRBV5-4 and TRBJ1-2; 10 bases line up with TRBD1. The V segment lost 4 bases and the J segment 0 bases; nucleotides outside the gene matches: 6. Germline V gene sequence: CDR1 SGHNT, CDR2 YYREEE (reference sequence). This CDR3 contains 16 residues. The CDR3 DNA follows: TGTGCCAGCAGCCATGCCGGGACAGGGGCTAACTATGGCTACACCTTC. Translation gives CASSHAGTGANYGYTF.

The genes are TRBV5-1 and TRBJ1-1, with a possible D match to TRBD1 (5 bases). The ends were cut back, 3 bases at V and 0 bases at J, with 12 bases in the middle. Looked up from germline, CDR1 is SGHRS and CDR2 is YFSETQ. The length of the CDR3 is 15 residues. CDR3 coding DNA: TGCGCCAGCAGCTCGGGGGGAGCGGTGAACACTGAAGCTTTCTTT. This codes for CASSSGGAVNTEAFF.

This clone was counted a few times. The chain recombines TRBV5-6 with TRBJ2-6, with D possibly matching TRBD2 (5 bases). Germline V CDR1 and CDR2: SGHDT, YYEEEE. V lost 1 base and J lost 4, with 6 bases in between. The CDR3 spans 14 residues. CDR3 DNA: TGTGCCAGCAGCTTGAGCGGCGGGGCCAACGTCCTGACTTTC. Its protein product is CASSLSGGANVLTF.

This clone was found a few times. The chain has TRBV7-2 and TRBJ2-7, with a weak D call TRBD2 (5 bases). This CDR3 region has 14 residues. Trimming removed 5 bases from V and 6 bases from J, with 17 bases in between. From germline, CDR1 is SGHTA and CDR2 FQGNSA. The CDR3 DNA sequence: TGTGCCAGCAGCCCCGGACTGAGGCCGGGCGAGCAGTACGTC. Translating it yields CASSPGLRPGEQYV.

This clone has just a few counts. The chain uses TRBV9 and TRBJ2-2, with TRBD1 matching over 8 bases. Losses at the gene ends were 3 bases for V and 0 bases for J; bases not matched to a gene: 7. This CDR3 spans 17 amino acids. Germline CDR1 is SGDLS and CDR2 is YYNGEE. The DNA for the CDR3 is TGTGCCAGCAGCGAAACGCAGGGGGCGGCGAACACCGGGGAGCTGTTTTTT. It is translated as CASSETQGAANTGELFF.

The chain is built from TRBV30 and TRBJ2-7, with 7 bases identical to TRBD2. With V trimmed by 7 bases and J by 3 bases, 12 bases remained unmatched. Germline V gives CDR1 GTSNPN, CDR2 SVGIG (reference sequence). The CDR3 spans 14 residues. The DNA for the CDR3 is TGTGCCTCGGGAGGCGGAGGGGCGAACTACGAGCAGTACTTC. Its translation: CASGGGGANYEQYF.

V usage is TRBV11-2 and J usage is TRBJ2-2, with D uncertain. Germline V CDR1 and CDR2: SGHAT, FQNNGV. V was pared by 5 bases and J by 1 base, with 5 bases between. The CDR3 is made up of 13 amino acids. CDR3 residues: CASSGGNTGELFF. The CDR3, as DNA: TGTGCCAGCAGCGGCGGGAACACCGGGGAGCTGTTTTTT.

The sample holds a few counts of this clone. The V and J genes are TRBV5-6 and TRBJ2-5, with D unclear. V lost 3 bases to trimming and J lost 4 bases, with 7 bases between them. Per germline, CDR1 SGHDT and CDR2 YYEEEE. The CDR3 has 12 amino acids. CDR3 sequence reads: CASSWATETQYF. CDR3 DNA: TGTGCCAGCAGCTGGGCTACAGAGACCCAGTACTTC.

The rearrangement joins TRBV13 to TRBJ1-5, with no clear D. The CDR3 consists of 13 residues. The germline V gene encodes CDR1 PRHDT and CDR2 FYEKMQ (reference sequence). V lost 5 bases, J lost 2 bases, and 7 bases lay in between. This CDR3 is CASSLRGNQPQHF. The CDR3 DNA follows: TGTGCCAGCAGCCTGCGGGGCAATCAGCCCCAGCATTTT.

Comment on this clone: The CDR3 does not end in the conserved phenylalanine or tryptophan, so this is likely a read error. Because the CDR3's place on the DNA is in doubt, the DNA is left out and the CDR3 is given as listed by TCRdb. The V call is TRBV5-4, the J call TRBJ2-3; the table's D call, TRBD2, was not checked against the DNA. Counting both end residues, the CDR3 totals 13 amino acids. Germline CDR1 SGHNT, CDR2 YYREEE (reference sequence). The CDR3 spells CASSPRLAEASAY.

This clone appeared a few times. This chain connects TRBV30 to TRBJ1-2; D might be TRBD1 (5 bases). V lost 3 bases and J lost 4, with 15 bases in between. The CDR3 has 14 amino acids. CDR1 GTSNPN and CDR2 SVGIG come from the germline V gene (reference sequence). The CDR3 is CAWSPGQGPYGYTF. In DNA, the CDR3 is TGTGCCTGGAGCCCAGGACAAGGCCCCTATGGCTACACCTTC.

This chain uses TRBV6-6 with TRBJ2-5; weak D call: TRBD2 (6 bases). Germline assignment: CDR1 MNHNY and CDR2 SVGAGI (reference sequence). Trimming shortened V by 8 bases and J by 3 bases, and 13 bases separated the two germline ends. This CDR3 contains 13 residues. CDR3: CASRIREKETQYF. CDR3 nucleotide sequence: TGTGCCAGCCGAATTCGGGAGAAAGAGACCCAGTACTTC.

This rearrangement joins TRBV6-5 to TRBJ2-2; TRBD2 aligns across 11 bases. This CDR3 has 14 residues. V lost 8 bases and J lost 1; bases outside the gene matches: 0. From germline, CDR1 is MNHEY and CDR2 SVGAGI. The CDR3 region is CASGTSGNTGELFF. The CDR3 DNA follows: TGTGCCAGCGGGACTAGCGGGAACACCGGGGAGCTGTTTTTT.

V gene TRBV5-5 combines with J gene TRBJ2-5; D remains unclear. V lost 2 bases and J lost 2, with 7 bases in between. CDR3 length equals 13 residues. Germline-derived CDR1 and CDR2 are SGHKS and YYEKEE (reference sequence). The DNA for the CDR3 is TGTGCCAGCAGCTTCCTTATGCAAGAGACCCAGTACTTC. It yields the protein CASSFLMQETQYF.

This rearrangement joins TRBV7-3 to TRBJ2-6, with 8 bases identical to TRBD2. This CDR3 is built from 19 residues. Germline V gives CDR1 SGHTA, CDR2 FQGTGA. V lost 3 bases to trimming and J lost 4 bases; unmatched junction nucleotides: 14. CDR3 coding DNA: TGTGCCAGCAGCTTCCGTAGCGGGGTCTTAGCTACCGGGGCCAACGTCCTGACTTTC. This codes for CASSFRSGVLATGANVLTF.

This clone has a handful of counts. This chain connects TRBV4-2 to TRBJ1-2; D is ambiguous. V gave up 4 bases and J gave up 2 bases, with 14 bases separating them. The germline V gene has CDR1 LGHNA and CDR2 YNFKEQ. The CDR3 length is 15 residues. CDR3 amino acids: CASSPSDRQNYGYTF. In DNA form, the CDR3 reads TGTGCCAGCAGCCCTTCGGATAGACAAAACTATGGCTACACCTTC.

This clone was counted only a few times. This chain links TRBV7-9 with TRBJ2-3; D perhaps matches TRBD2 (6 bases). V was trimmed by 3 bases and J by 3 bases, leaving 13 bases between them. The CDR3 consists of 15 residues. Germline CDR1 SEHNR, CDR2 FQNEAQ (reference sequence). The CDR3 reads CASSLSGVQTDTQYF. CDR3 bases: TGTGCCAGCAGCTTGTCGGGAGTCCAGACAGATACGCAGTATTTT.

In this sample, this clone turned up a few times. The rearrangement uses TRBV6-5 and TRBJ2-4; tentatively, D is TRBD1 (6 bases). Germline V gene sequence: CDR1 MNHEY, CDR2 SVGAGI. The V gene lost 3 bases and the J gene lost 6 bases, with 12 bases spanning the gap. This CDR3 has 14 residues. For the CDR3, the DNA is TGTGCCAGCAGTTATAGCTCACAGGGAAACATTCAGTACTTC. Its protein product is CASSYSSQGNIQYF.

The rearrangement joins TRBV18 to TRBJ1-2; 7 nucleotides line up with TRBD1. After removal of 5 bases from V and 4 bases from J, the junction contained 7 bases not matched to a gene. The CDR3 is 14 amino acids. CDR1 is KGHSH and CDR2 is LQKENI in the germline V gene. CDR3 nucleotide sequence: TGTGCCAGCTCATCAGGGGGGCGAGGCTATGGCTACACCTTC. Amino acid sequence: CASSSGGRGYGYTF.

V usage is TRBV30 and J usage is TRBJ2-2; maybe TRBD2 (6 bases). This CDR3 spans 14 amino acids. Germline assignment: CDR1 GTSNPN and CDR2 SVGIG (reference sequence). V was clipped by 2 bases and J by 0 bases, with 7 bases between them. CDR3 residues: CAWSLAPNTGELFF. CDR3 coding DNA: TGTGCCTGGAGTCTAGCGCCGAACACCGGGGAGCTGTTTTTT. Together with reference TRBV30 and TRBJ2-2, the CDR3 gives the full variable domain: SQTIHQWPATLVQPVGSPLSLECTVEGTSNPNLYWYRQAAGRGLQLLFYSVGIGQISSEVPQNLSASRPQDRQFILSSKKLLLSDSGFYLCAWSLAPNTGELFFGEGSRLTVL.